One sample yielded the 22 T cell receptor beta chains listed below, sequenced in a study of naive and memory T cell subsets. Both TRBC1 and TRBC2 were covered by a beta constant-region primer of two equimolar oligonucleotides. TCRdb independently ran MiXCR on the UMI-ligation and nested PCR reads; one entry per CDR3 protein. The profile shows 130,000 to 150,000 distinct CDR3 sequences, about a sixth of them singletons. Sequencing input: naive CD4+ T cells from blood. Receptors originate from a human donor in good health.

The rearrangement joins TRBV4-1 to TRBJ2-1, with TRBD2 matching over 8 bases. The CDR3 is 19 residues long. Per germline, CDR1 MGHRA and CDR2 YSYEKL. With V trimmed by 4 bases and J by 0 bases, 14 bases remained unmatched. CDR3 loop: CASSLRTSRSQYSYNEQFF. The CDR3 region has the DNA TGCGCCAGCAGCCTCAGGACTAGCAGATCCCAGTACTCCTACAATGAGCAGTTCTTC.

V usage is TRBV4-3 and J usage is TRBJ2-1, with 9 nucleotides matching TRBD2. The J segment lost 7 bases and the V segment lost 0 bases, leaving 7 bases of the junction unmatched. This CDR3 spans 16 amino acids. Germline values: CDR1 LGHNA, CDR2 YSLEER. The CDR3 region is CASSQDSGGGGNEQFF. CDR3 DNA: TGCGCCAGCAGCCAAGATAGCGGGGGCGGAGGGAATGAGCAGTTCTTC.

This clonotype was detected ten times or more. The chain links TRBV15 to TRBJ2-7; D may be TRBD1 (5 bases). The ends were cut back, 5 bases at V and 3 bases at J, with 17 bases in the middle. Germline V gene lookup returns CDR1 LNHNV and CDR2 YYDKDF (reference sequence). The CDR3 covers 15 residues. The DNA of the CDR3 is TGTGCCACCAGCGCCCGTCACACAGGCGGCTACGAGCAGTACTTC. It is translated as CATSARHTGGYEQYF.

The gene calls are TRBV5-1 and TRBJ2-1; 16 bases agree with TRBD2. This CDR3 spans 18 amino acids. V lost 6 bases to trimming and J lost 1 base; unmatched junction nucleotides: 7. Germline loops: CDR1 SGHRS, CDR2 YFSETQ. The chain's CDR3 is CASNPGTSGRVSYNEQFF. The DNA for the CDR3 is TGCGCCAGCAACCCCGGGACTAGCGGGAGGGTTTCCTACAATGAGCAGTTCTTC.

This clonotype has at least ten counts. The CDR3 nucleotides read TGCAGCGTTGAAGATCCCAGGGGCTCACCCCTCCACTTT. It specifies CSVEDPRGSPLHF. This chain links TRBV29-1 with TRBJ1-6, with a weak D call TRBD1 (6 bases). This CDR3 region has 13 residues. Trimming cost V 0 bases and J 10 bases, with 10 bases left between them. The germline CDR1 and CDR2 sequences are SQVTM and ANQGSEA. The full variable domain, rest sourced from reference TRBV29-1 and TRBJ1-6, is SAVISQKPSRDICQRGTSLTIQCQVDSQVTMMFWYRQQPGQSLTLIATANQGSEATYESGFVIDKFPISRPNLTFSTLTVSNMSPEDSSIYLCSVEDPRGSPLHFGNGTRLTVT.

There are a few counts of this clonotype. This chain uses TRBV13 with TRBJ2-2; no clear D. The CDR3 loop spans 14 amino acids. The germline V gene encodes CDR1 PRHDT and CDR2 FYEKMQ (reference sequence). V shed 8 bases and J shed 0 bases, with 10 bases lying between them. The CDR3 DNA follows: TGTGCCAGCCAGGCGGACCCGAACACCGGGGAGCTGTTTTTT. Translating it yields CASQADPNTGELFF.

V and J are TRBV2 and TRBJ1-2; D gene uncertain. This CDR3 is built from 13 residues. Germline V lookup: CDR1 SNHLY, CDR2 FYNNEI. With 1 base removed from V and 4 bases from J, the gap between germline ends came to 7 bases. Here the CDR3 DNA reads TGTGCCAGCAGTGAAGGCAGACTCTATGGCTACACCTTC. It translates to CASSEGRLYGYTF.

This clonotype was counted only a few times. The gene calls are TRBV4-3 and TRBJ2-5, with D tentatively TRBD2 (5 bases). The CDR3 is made up of 14 amino acids. CDR1 and CDR2 from the germline V gene are LGHNA and YSLEER. Trimming took off 0 bases at V and 3 bases at J, with 8 bases between the two ends. CDR3 sequence (DNA): TGCGCCAGCAGCCAAGATTGGGGAGAAGAGACCCAGTACTTC. Translating gives CASSQDWGEETQYF.

V gene TRBV29-1 combines with J gene TRBJ2-5; 8 bases agree with TRBD1. Germline loops: CDR1 SQVTM, CDR2 ANQGSEA. The CDR3 totals 12 residues. V shed 7 bases and J 3 bases; nucleotides not matched to a gene: 4. The CDR3 here is CSAGTGEETQYF. CDR3 DNA sequence: TGCAGCGCCGGGACAGGCGAAGAGACCCAGTACTTC.

This clonotype has only a few counts. This chain joins TRBV28 and TRBJ2-7; 7 bases match TRBD1. CDR3 length: 12 amino acids. V was clipped by 6 bases and J by 2 bases; unmatched bases: 1. Germline V gene lookup returns CDR1 MDHEN and CDR2 SYDVKM. The CDR3 DNA reads as TGTGCCAGCAGAGGGACAGCCTACGAGCAGTACTTC. Translation gives CASRGTAYEQYF.

The V call is TRBV18, the J call TRBJ2-7; possibly TRBD2 for D (7 bases). V was clipped by 2 bases and J by 6 bases, with 11 bases between them. The CDR3 is made up of 13 amino acids. Per germline, CDR1 KGHSH and CDR2 LQKENI. CDR3 nucleotides: TGTGCCAGCTCACCAGGGGGGGCGAGCGAGCAGTACTTC. Residues: CASSPGGASEQYF.

In this sample, this clonotype turned up a few times. This sequence joins TRBV4-1 and TRBJ2-5; no reliable D call. Germline CDR1 MGHRA, CDR2 YSYEKL. Trimming shortened V by 5 bases and J by 4 bases, and 11 bases separated the two germline ends. The CDR3 runs 13 residues. The CDR3 protein is CASSYYVGETQYF. In DNA form, the CDR3 reads TGCGCCAGCAGCTACTACGTAGGAGAGACCCAGTACTTC.

The chain recombines TRBV10-3 with TRBJ1-1; no definite D call. V dropped 0 bases and J dropped 10 bases, with 6 bases sitting between them. CDR1 and CDR2 from the germline V gene are ENHRY and SYGVKD. CDR3 length equals 11 residues. In DNA, the CDR3 is TGTGCCATCAGTGAGTCAGTTGCAGCTTTCTTT. It yields the protein CAISESVAAFF.

This clonotype was counted between two and nine times. The gene calls are TRBV10-2 and TRBJ2-7; a possible D gene is TRBD1 (5 bases). Trimming shortened V by 6 bases and J by 7 bases, and 19 bases separated the two germline ends. Germline CDR1 WSHSY, CDR2 SAAADI. This CDR3 is 14 amino acids long. The CDR3 reads CASRLGRSQGEQYF. As DNA, the CDR3 is TGCGCCAGCAGGTTAGGACGATCCCAGGGTGAGCAGTACTTC.

The chain employs TRBV27 and TRBJ1-4; D not certain. This CDR3 contains 13 residues. Trimming left V 6 bases short and J 8 bases short, with 13 bases between. CDR1 MNHEY and CDR2 SMNVEV come from the germline V gene (reference sequence). The chain's CDR3 is CASSYRTEEKLFF. CDR3 nucleotides: TGTGCCAGCAGCTATAGGACGGAAGAAAAACTGTTTTTT.

This clonotype was recorded a few times. This chain joins TRBV12-3 or TRBV12-4 and TRBJ2-3; a weak D match, TRBD1 (5 bases). The CDR3 spans 14 residues. Trimming took off 3 bases at V and 5 bases at J, with 12 bases between the two ends. The DNA for the CDR3 is TGTGCCAGCAGTTTGCCAGGGTCGGTAGATACGCAGTATTTT. It is translated as CASSLPGSVDTQYF.

This rearrangement joins TRBV28 to TRBJ2-1, with D tentatively TRBD1 (5 bases). The V end was cut by 8 bases, the J end by 5 bases, with 19 bases between. This CDR3 spans 15 amino acids. Looked up from germline, CDR1 is MDHEN and CDR2 is SYDVKM. CDR3 sequence (DNA): TGTGCCAGCGCCCCCAGGGTCTTGTTGAACAATGAGCAGTTCTTC. It is translated as CASAPRVLLNNEQFF.

Ten or more counts support this clonotype. The V and J genes are TRBV7-2 and TRBJ2-6, with D unresolved. Trimming left V 1 base short and J 5 bases short, with 21 bases between. CDR1 and CDR2 from the germline V gene are SGHTA and FQGNSA. The CDR3 has 19 residues. The CDR3 here is CASSLVRRLGAVRANVLTF. In nucleotides, the CDR3 is TGTGCCAGCAGCTTAGTGAGGCGACTGGGCGCCGTTCGGGCCAACGTCCTGACTTTC.

This clonotype has at least ten counts. The rearrangement links TRBV18 to TRBJ1-1; D is possibly TRBD1 (6 bases). Trimming shortened V by 7 bases and J by 2 bases, and 11 bases separated the two germline ends. Germline-derived CDR1 and CDR2 are KGHSH and LQKENI. The CDR3 extends over 13 amino acids. CDR3 residues: CASLGQSNTEAFF. CDR3 nucleotide sequence: TGTGCCAGCTTGGGACAATCCAACACTGAAGCTTTCTTT.

This clonotype has only a few counts. The chain has TRBV12-5 and TRBJ2-1, with 11 nucleotides matching TRBD2. Germline CDR1 is LGHNT and CDR2 is FRNRAP. CDR3 length equals 18 residues. V gave up 2 bases and J gave up 3 bases; unmatched junction bases: 9. Here the CDR3 reads CASGLTPASGRFYNEQFF. DNA for the CDR3: TGTGCTAGTGGTTTGACCCCAGCTAGCGGGAGGTTCTACAATGAGCAGTTCTTC.

The CDR3 protein is CASSLGLTGANEKLFF. CDR3 in DNA: TGTGCCAGCAGCTTGGGCCTGACAGGGGCTAATGAAAAACTGTTTTTT. This chain joins TRBV5-5 and TRBJ1-4; 8 nucleotides agree with TRBD1. J gave up 3 bases and V 0 bases, and 4 bases lay outside the gene matches. CDR3 length: 16 residues. CDR1 and CDR2 (germline): SGHKS, YYEKEE (reference sequence).

The chain has TRBV12-3 or TRBV12-4 and TRBJ1-2, with 7 bases aligning to TRBD1. The CDR3 is 13 residues long. Trimming at V came to 6 bases and at J to 4 bases, leaving 5 bases not matched to a gene. The CDR3 sequence: CASRQTGSYGYTF. CDR3 nucleotides: TGTGCCAGCAGACAGACAGGGAGCTATGGCTACACCTTC.